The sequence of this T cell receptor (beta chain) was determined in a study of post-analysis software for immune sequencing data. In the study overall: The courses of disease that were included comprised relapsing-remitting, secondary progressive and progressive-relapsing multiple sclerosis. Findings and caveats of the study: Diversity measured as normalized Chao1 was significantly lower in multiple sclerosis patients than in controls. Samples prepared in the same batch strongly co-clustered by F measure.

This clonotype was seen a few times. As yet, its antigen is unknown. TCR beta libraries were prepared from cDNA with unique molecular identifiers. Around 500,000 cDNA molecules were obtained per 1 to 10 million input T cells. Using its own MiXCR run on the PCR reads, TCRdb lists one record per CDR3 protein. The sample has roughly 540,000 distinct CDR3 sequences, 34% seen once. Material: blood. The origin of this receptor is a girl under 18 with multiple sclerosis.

The CDR3, as DNA: TGTGCCAGCAGCTTAGTTCCGCACGTTGGCTACACCTTC. Translating it yields CASSLVPHVGYTF. This sequence joins TRBV7-8 and TRBJ1-2; D is ambiguous. V was trimmed by 1 base and J by 7 bases, leaving 10 bases between them. From germline, CDR1 is SGHVS and CDR2 FQNEAQ. CDR3 length: 13 amino acids.